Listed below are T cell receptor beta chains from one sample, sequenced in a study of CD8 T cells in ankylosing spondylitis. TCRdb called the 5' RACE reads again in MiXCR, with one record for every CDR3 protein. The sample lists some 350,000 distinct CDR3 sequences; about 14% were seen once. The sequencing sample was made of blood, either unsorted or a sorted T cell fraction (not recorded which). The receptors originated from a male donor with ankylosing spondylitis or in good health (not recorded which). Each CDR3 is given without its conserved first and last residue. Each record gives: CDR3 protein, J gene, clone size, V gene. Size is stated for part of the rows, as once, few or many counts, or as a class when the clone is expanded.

CDR3: ASSQGESGVRTGELF; J: TRBJ2-2; size: -; V: TRBV4-1
CDR3: ASSLESASPLH; J: TRBJ1-6; size: few; V: TRBV7-6
CDR3: ASRPGGGEQY; J: TRBJ2-7; size: -; V: TRBV12-3/TRBV12-4
CDR3: SARGLYDYNEQF; J: TRBJ2-1; size: many; V: TRBV20-1
CDR3: ASSYSERFNSPLH; J: TRBJ1-6; size: -; V: TRBV6-5
CDR3: ASRRSEGRSIVEQF; J: TRBJ2-1; size: many; V: TRBV12-3/TRBV12-4
CDR3: ASSLAGGGTNTGELF; J: TRBJ2-2; size: -; V: TRBV12-3/TRBV12-4
CDR3: ASTLTLGGGEKLF; J: TRBJ1-4; size: -; V: TRBV28
CDR3: ASSRDSRKETQY; J: TRBJ2-5; size: -; V: TRBV5-1
CDR3: SALRDRAQETQY; J: TRBJ2-5; size: -; V: TRBV20-1
CDR3: SASQPTGELF; J: TRBJ2-2; size: -; V: TRBV20-1
CDR3: ASKPGQFNQPQH; J: TRBJ1-5; size: few; V: TRBV12-3/TRBV12-4
CDR3: ASSESTDTQY; J: TRBJ2-3; size: many; V: TRBV10-1
CDR3: ATQGGRNTEAF; J: TRBJ1-1; size: -; V: TRBV12-3/TRBV12-4
CDR3: ASSLRVAEAF; J: TRBJ1-1; size: -; V: TRBV12-3/TRBV12-4
CDR3: ASSPAGLHYNEQF; J: TRBJ2-1; size: -; V: TRBV7-6
CDR3: ASSLSATNYGYT; J: TRBJ1-2; size: -; V: TRBV12-3/TRBV12-4
CDR3: ASSFSAAENTEAF; J: TRBJ1-1; size: few; V: TRBV5-1